This TCR beta chain is from a study of graft-versus-host responses after intestinal transplantation. CDR3 length: 14 residues. The V gene end was trimmed by 2 bases and the J gene end by 1 base; junction bases not matched to a gene: 2. Germline CDR1 reads SGHTS; CDR2 reads YDEGEE. Of note for this clone: What it recognizes is unknown.

Only in-frame clones appear in the TCRdb table, and some are missing; sequencing was by immunoSEQ multiplex PCR. The table lists roughly 120,000 clones, approximately 95% of them singletons. Study outcomes and limitations: GvH clonotypes were identified within recipient marrow, with a subset emerging first in ileum or blood. Early after transplant, HvG declines were associated with peak levels of circulating GvH clones.

The source was unstimulated CD8+ T cells sorted from spleen or lymph node cells, collected before intestinal transplant. The receptor was isolated from a human donor who received an intestinal transplant. J is TRBJ2-7 and V is TRBV5-8, with TRBD2 matching 8 bases. As DNA, the CDR3 is TGTGCCAGCAGCTTAGCGGGAGTATCCTACGAGCAGTACTTC. Its protein is CASSLAGVSYEQYF.